The TCR beta chain under discussion was sequenced for a study of blood T cell repertoires in COVID-19. Germline CDR1 and CDR2: MNHEY and SVGAGI. The CDR3 contains 15 residues. The J segment lost 4 bases and the V segment lost 11 bases, leaving 12 bases of the junction unmatched. Original processing methods: For nucleated cells, counts were estimated from reference gene primer amplification. The method was immunoSEQ multiplex PCR; TCRdb's version includes in-frame clones alone and lacks a portion of them. V, J and clone size derive from that table, while D and trimming were established from the DNA sequence. The sample has under 450,000 clones; around 88% are singletons.

This receptor was taken from a woman in her 50s with COVID-19, enrolled during active disease. The chain joins TRBV6-5 to TRBJ2-2, with 8 bases aligning to TRBD1. Sample: peripheral blood. The CDR3 region is CAGSNRGASTGELFF. CDR3 DNA: TGTGCCGGGAGTAACAGGGGGGCGAGCACCGGGGAGCTGTTTTTT.